Sequencing of this T cell receptor beta chain was carried out in a study of OX40 agonist ivuxolimab in advanced cancers. Study results and limitations: Some of the nonresponding patients also showed low levels of normalized T-cell clonal expansion. Dosing at 0.1 to 3.0 mg/kg was accompanied by clonal expansion of CD4+ and CD8+ blood T cells by week 6. Among the lowest peripheral clonal expansion occurred in 0.1-3.0 mg/kg partial responders.

The CDR3 is 14 amino acids. Unmatched junction bases numbered 3, after V lost 5 bases and J lost 3 bases. Germline CDR1 reads SGHNT; CDR2 reads YENEEA. The repertoire was sequenced with immunoSEQ multiplex PCR; TCRdb's copy has only in-frame clones and lacks some. Of 100,000 to 150,000 clones in the sample, about 90% were seen once. Comment on this clone: Antigen: not known.

Patients were excluded for autoimmune disease history or systemic immunosuppression. The clonotype comes from an adult with an advanced solid tumor such as melanoma, head and neck, liver or kidney cancer. The V call is TRBV11-3, the J call TRBJ2-3; 9 nucleotides agree with TRBD1. The material was CD4+ or CD8+ T cells sorted from blood, obtained in a trial of the OX40 agonist ivuxolimab. The CDR3: CASSPGQGTDTQYF. CDR3 nucleotides: TGTGCCAGCAGCCCCGGACAGGGGACAGATACGCAGTATTTT.